A selection of T cell receptor beta chains follows, all from one sample in a study of T cells in Graves' hyperthyroidism and ophthalmopathy. TCRdb reprocessed the multiplex PCR reads with MiXCR, giving one entry per CDR3 protein. The sample lists 500,000 to 600,000 distinct CDR3 sequences, around 46% occurring once. The sequencing sample was made of peripheral blood or thyroid tissue (not recorded which). The receptor source for this set is a woman aged 18 to 35 with Graves' hyperthyroidism. Both conserved end residues are part of each CDR3. Fields, in order: J gene, D gene, clone size, V gene, CDR3 DNA, CDR3 protein. D genes are given only for firm matches. Rows give clone size only sometimes, using once, few, many, or a class for an expanded clone.

j_call: TRBJ1-2
d_call: TRBD1
clone_size: once
v_call: TRBV4-3
cdr3_nt: TGCGCCAGCAGCTGGGGACAGTACTACGAGGCTGGCTACACCTTC
cdr3_aa: CASSWGQYYEAGYTF

j_call: TRBJ2-7
d_call: .
clone_size: .
v_call: TRBV5-1
cdr3_nt: TGCGCCAGCAGCTTTGACGCTCGGTTAGGACAGTACTACGAGCAGTACTTC
cdr3_aa: CASSFDARLGQYYEQYF

j_call: TRBJ1-4
d_call: .
clone_size: few
v_call: TRBV3-1
cdr3_nt: TGTGCCAGCAGCCAAGTCAGGACTTACAGCCCCGATGAAAAACTGTTTTTT
cdr3_aa: CASSQVRTYSPDEKLFF

j_call: TRBJ1-3
d_call: .
clone_size: few
v_call: TRBV4-3
cdr3_nt: TGCGCCAGCAGCCAAGGGGCCCGCTCTGGAAACACCATATATTTT
cdr3_aa: CASSQGARSGNTIYF

j_call: TRBJ2-3
d_call: .
clone_size: .
v_call: TRBV10-3
cdr3_nt: TGTGCCATCAGTGAGTTCTGGCAATCCACAGATACGCAGTATTTT
cdr3_aa: CAISEFWQSTDTQYF

j_call: TRBJ1-5
d_call: .
clone_size: many
v_call: TRBV18
cdr3_nt: TGTGCCAGCTCACCAAGTCAGGGTGGCAATCAGCCCCAGCATTTT
cdr3_aa: CASSPSQGGNQPQHF

j_call: TRBJ2-5
d_call: TRBD1
clone_size: few
v_call: TRBV30
cdr3_nt: TGTGCCTCTCAGACCTGGACAGGGGGCGGGGAGACCCAGTACTTC
cdr3_aa: CASQTWTGGGETQYF

j_call: TRBJ1-1
d_call: .
clone_size: .
v_call: TRBV7-3
cdr3_nt: TGTGCCAGCAGCTTAACAGGGCTAGCGGGCACTGAAGCTTTCTTT
cdr3_aa: CASSLTGLAGTEAFF

j_call: TRBJ1-2
d_call: TRBD1
clone_size: many
v_call: TRBV5-1
cdr3_nt: TGCGCCAGCAGGATCACAGGGGGCTCACACTATGGCTACACCTTC
cdr3_aa: CASRITGGSHYGYTF

j_call: TRBJ2-7
d_call: TRBD2
clone_size: many
v_call: TRBV20-1
cdr3_nt: TGCAGTGCTAGGCTCCCGACTAGCGGTTCCTACGAGCAGTACTTC
cdr3_aa: CSARLPTSGSYEQYF

j_call: TRBJ1-1
d_call: .
clone_size: many
v_call: TRBV5-8
cdr3_nt: TGTGCCAGCAGCTTTAGGAAGAACACTGAAGCTTTCTTT
cdr3_aa: CASSFRKNTEAFF

j_call: TRBJ2-7
d_call: .
clone_size: few
v_call: TRBV6-5
cdr3_nt: TGTGCCAGCAACCCCGCGGGGACTTATCCCTACGAGCAGTACTTC
cdr3_aa: CASNPAGTYPYEQYF

j_call: TRBJ1-1
d_call: .
clone_size: .
v_call: TRBV2
cdr3_nt: TGTGCCAGCAAAGGGAGGATGAATGAAGCTTTCTTT
cdr3_aa: CASKGRMNEAFF

j_call: TRBJ2-7
d_call: .
clone_size: .
v_call: TRBV19
cdr3_nt: TGTGCCAGTAGTATAGTGGTTAGGAACGACGAGCAGTACTTC
cdr3_aa: CASSIVVRNDEQYF

j_call: TRBJ2-2
d_call: .
clone_size: many
v_call: TRBV20-1
cdr3_nt: TGCAGTGCTAGAGATCACCGGACAGAAAATGCGAACACCGGGGAGCTGTTTTTT
cdr3_aa: CSARDHRTENANTGELFF

j_call: TRBJ1-4
d_call: .
clone_size: many
v_call: TRBV11-2
cdr3_nt: TGTGCCAGCAGCCCCCTGTCTGTGGGGGAAAAACTGTTTTTT
cdr3_aa: CASSPLSVGEKLFF

j_call: TRBJ1-2
d_call: TRBD1
clone_size: .
v_call: TRBV24-1
cdr3_nt: TGTGCCACCAGGGCGACCGGGACAGGGTCCACCTTC
cdr3_aa: CATRATGTGSTF

j_call: TRBJ1-5
d_call: .
clone_size: many
v_call: TRBV7-8
cdr3_nt: TGTGCCAGCAGCTTAGGGCTCCCCACGAGTAGGCCCCAGCATTTT
cdr3_aa: CASSLGLPTSRPQHF

j_call: TRBJ2-7
d_call: .
clone_size: many
v_call: TRBV12-3/TRBV12-4
cdr3_nt: TGTGCCAGCAGCCGGGACGGATTTTACGAGCAGTACTTC
cdr3_aa: CASSRDGFYEQYF

j_call: TRBJ1-5
d_call: .
clone_size: many
v_call: TRBV6-1
cdr3_nt: TGTGCCAGCCGGGATGGATTAGCTGGTGGCAATCAGCCCCAGCATTTT
cdr3_aa: CASRDGLAGGNQPQHF

j_call: TRBJ1-1
d_call: .
clone_size: many
v_call: TRBV3-1
cdr3_nt: TGTGCCAGCAGGGACACAGGGCAGAACACTGAAGCTTTCTTT
cdr3_aa: CASRDTGQNTEAFF

j_call: TRBJ2-7
d_call: .
clone_size: many
v_call: TRBV6-5
cdr3_nt: TGTGCCAGCAGTCGCCCTCCACCTGGGGAGCAGTACTTC
cdr3_aa: CASSRPPPGEQYF

j_call: TRBJ1-5
d_call: .
clone_size: many
v_call: TRBV7-2
cdr3_nt: TGTGCCAGCAGCTTCGTAGTAGGTAATCAGCCCCAGCATTTT
cdr3_aa: CASSFVVGNQPQHF

j_call: TRBJ1-5
d_call: .
clone_size: many
v_call: TRBV19
cdr3_nt: TGTGCCAGTAGTGCACAGGGATACGGACTCAATCAGCCCCAGCATTTT
cdr3_aa: CASSAQGYGLNQPQHF

j_call: TRBJ1-3
d_call: .
clone_size: .
v_call: TRBV10-3
cdr3_nt: TGTGCCATCAGTGAGAGGGGAACACCGGGGAGCTGTTTT
cdr3_aa: CAISERGTPGSCF

j_call: TRBJ1-2
d_call: TRBD1
clone_size: many
v_call: TRBV2
cdr3_nt: TGTGCCAGCAGTCTACAGGGGTACGGCTATGGCTACACCTTC
cdr3_aa: CASSLQGYGYGYTF

j_call: TRBJ1-2
d_call: .
clone_size: few
v_call: TRBV7-2
cdr3_nt: TGTGCCCCCCCGGATCCATATGGCTACACCTTC
cdr3_aa: CAPPDPYGYTF

j_call: TRBJ2-6
d_call: .
clone_size: .
v_call: TRBV4-1
cdr3_nt: TGTGCCAGCAGCCTCGGGACTCGTGGGGCCAACGTCCTGACTTTC
cdr3_aa: CASSLGTRGANVLTF

j_call: TRBJ2-2
d_call: TRBD2
clone_size: many
v_call: TRBV6-6
cdr3_nt: TGTGCCAGCACTAGCGGGAGGATACGTGACACCGGGGAGCTGTTTTTT
cdr3_aa: CASTSGRIRDTGELFF

j_call: TRBJ1-6
d_call: .
clone_size: .
v_call: TRBV30
cdr3_nt: TGTGCCTGGAGTGATTGGCCACGGGGTTCACCCCTCCACTTT
cdr3_aa: CAWSDWPRGSPLHF

j_call: TRBJ2-5
d_call: TRBD2
clone_size: .
v_call: TRBV29-1
cdr3_nt: TGCAGCGTTGGAACTAGCGGGAGGGCCTCCGAGACCCAGTACTTC
cdr3_aa: CSVGTSGRASETQYF

j_call: TRBJ2-2
d_call: .
clone_size: many
v_call: TRBV7-8
cdr3_nt: TGTGCCAGCAGCTTGATTGCGAACACCGGGGAGCTGTTTTTT
cdr3_aa: CASSLIANTGELFF

j_call: TRBJ2-3
d_call: TRBD2
clone_size: .
v_call: TRBV7-9
cdr3_nt: TGTGCCAGCGGACTAGCGGGCACAGATACGCAGTATTTT
cdr3_aa: CASGLAGTDTQYF

j_call: TRBJ2-5
d_call: .
clone_size: many
v_call: TRBV9
cdr3_nt: TGTGCCAGCAGCGTGGCCGGGCCAGAGACCCAGTACTTC
cdr3_aa: CASSVAGPETQYF

j_call: TRBJ2-7
d_call: .
clone_size: many
v_call: TRBV2
cdr3_nt: TGTGCCAGCAGCCGGACTGTCTCCTACGAGCAGTACTTC
cdr3_aa: CASSRTVSYEQYF

j_call: TRBJ1-6
d_call: TRBD1
clone_size: .
v_call: TRBV7-9
cdr3_nt: TGTGCCAGCAGCCCGACCGACAGGGGGCTCTATAATTCACCCCTCCACTTT
cdr3_aa: CASSPTDRGLYNSPLHF

j_call: TRBJ1-1
d_call: .
clone_size: many
v_call: TRBV6-5
cdr3_nt: TGTGCCAGCAGTTACGAAGACAAGAACACTGAAGCTTTCTTT
cdr3_aa: CASSYEDKNTEAFF

j_call: TRBJ2-2
d_call: .
clone_size: .
v_call: TRBV19
cdr3_nt: TGTGCCAGTAGTATGGACGGGGAAACGGGGGAGCTGTTTTTT
cdr3_aa: CASSMDGETGELFF

j_call: TRBJ2-7
d_call: .
clone_size: many
v_call: TRBV7-2
cdr3_nt: TGTGCCAGCAGCTCCCCGCGGTATAAGAGGTTCGGCAGGGAGGAGTACGAGCAGTACTTC
cdr3_aa: CASSSPRYKRFGREEYEQYF

j_call: TRBJ1-1
d_call: .
clone_size: many
v_call: TRBV11-2
cdr3_nt: TGTGCCAGCAGCTTAGACAAAGGGGGCACTGAAGCTTTCTTT
cdr3_aa: CASSLDKGGTEAFF

j_call: TRBJ1-2
d_call: .
clone_size: .
v_call: TRBV20-1
cdr3_nt: TGCAGTGCTAGCCTAAACTATGGCTACACCTTC
cdr3_aa: CSASLNYGYTF

j_call: TRBJ1-1
d_call: .
clone_size: .
v_call: TRBV20-1
cdr3_nt: TGCAGTGCTAGATTGGGGGCTAAGAACACTGAAGCTTTCTTT
cdr3_aa: CSARLGAKNTEAFF

j_call: TRBJ2-5
d_call: .
clone_size: many
v_call: TRBV10-3
cdr3_nt: TGTGCCATCGGGGCCTCAAAAGAGACCCAGTACTTC
cdr3_aa: CAIGASKETQYF

j_call: TRBJ2-7
d_call: .
clone_size: many
v_call: TRBV11-3
cdr3_nt: TGTGCCAGCAGCTTAGAAGAGGGATACGAGCAGTACTTC
cdr3_aa: CASSLEEGYEQYF

j_call: TRBJ1-5
d_call: .
clone_size: .
v_call: TRBV7-6
cdr3_nt: TGTGCCAGCAGCCATGACGGGGGCGTAAATCAGCCCCAGCATTTT
cdr3_aa: CASSHDGGVNQPQHF

j_call: TRBJ1-5
d_call: .
clone_size: many
v_call: TRBV24-1
cdr3_nt: TGTGCCACCAGTTATGGGAATCAGCCCCAGCATTTT
cdr3_aa: CATSYGNQPQHF

j_call: TRBJ1-1
d_call: .
clone_size: .
v_call: TRBV19
cdr3_nt: TGTGCCAGTAGTGCCGGACCAGGGTCTGAAGCTTTCTTT
cdr3_aa: CASSAGPGSEAFF

j_call: TRBJ1-2
d_call: TRBD1
clone_size: .
v_call: TRBV24-1
cdr3_nt: TGTGCCACCAGTGATTCGACAGGGACCTATGGCTACACCTTC
cdr3_aa: CATSDSTGTYGYTF

j_call: TRBJ2-5
d_call: .
clone_size: .
v_call: TRBV11-2
cdr3_nt: TGTGCCAGCAGCCTTGGTTACGCGCAAGAGACCCAGTACTTC
cdr3_aa: CASSLGYAQETQYF

j_call: TRBJ1-3
d_call: TRBD1
clone_size: many
v_call: TRBV27
cdr3_nt: TGTGCCAGCAGTTCGACGACAGGGGGAAACACCATATATTTT
cdr3_aa: CASSSTTGGNTIYF

j_call: TRBJ2-7
d_call: TRBD1
clone_size: .
v_call: TRBV7-9
cdr3_nt: TGTGCCAGCAGTTCCCGGGACAGGGGGCAACGAGAGCGGTACGAGCAGTACTTC
cdr3_aa: CASSSRDRGQRERYEQYF

j_call: TRBJ2-5
d_call: .
clone_size: .
v_call: TRBV20-1
cdr3_nt: TGCAGTGCCCTGAGGACAGCAAACCAAGAGACCCAGTACTTC
cdr3_aa: CSALRTANQETQYF

j_call: TRBJ2-7
d_call: TRBD2
clone_size: many
v_call: TRBV12-3/TRBV12-4
cdr3_nt: TGTGCCAGCAGATATAGCGGGGGCCCCTACGAGCAGTACTTC
cdr3_aa: CASRYSGGPYEQYF

j_call: TRBJ2-7
d_call: .
clone_size: .
v_call: TRBV15
cdr3_nt: TGTGCCACCAGCACCGACATTAACTACGAGCAGTACTTC
cdr3_aa: CATSTDINYEQYF